This T cell receptor beta chain was sequenced for a study of blood T cell repertoires in COVID-19. The wider study: Samples taken during acute and convalescent COVID-19 were collected in the United States, Italy and Spain.

CDR3 length equals 11 residues. The ends were cut back, 6 bases at V and 8 bases at J, with 10 bases in the middle. In germline, CDR1 is MNHEY, CDR2 SVGAGI. Individuals drawn from 24 US areas were roughly 18 to 95 years old. Clinical history as reported by participants underpinned cohort assignment. Original processing notes: Quantification of nucleated cells was approximated via reference gene primer amplification. Clones were read by immunoSEQ multiplex PCR, and TCRdb kept only the in-frame ones, dropping some. V, J and clone size are those of that table, while D and trimming were read from the DNA. This table has about 310,000 clones, around 91% appearing once.

Material: PBMCs or T cells enriched from blood (not recorded which). This rearrangement joins TRBV6-5 to TRBJ1-2; no clear D gene. This TCR came from a woman between 40 and 55 years old who had recovered from COVID-19. CDR3 sequence (DNA): TGTGCCAGCAGCTCTGCGGGGGGCTACACCTTC. Translated, it gives CASSSAGGYTF.